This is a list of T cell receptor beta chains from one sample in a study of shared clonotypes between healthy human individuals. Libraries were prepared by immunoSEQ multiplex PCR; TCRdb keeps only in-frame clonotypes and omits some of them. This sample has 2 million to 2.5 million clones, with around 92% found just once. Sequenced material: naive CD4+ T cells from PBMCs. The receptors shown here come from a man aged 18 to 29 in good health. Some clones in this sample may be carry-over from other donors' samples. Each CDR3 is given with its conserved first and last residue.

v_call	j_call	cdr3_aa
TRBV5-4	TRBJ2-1	CAIRTSGTFYNEQFF
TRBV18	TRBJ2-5	CASSSAAGLWETQYF
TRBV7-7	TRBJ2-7	CASSLMGEEQYF
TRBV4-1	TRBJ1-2	CASSQGPAYGYTF
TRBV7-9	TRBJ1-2	CASSLGQGDGGYTF
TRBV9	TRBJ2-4	CASSSQKSKNIQYF
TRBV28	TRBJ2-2	CASSATPEDTGELFF
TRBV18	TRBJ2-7	CASRTGVIAYEQYF
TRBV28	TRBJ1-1	CASSIVTLEDAEAFF
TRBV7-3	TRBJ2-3	CASSSGRGAADTQYF
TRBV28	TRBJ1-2	CASSPQGVVYGYTF
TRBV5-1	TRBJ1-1	CASSFGAAGTEAFF